Following are 3 T cell receptor beta chains from one sample sequenced in a study of cytomegalovirus exposure and HLA in healthy donors. The PCR employed 60 Vbeta primers together with 13 Jbeta primers. Data came from immunoSEQ multiplex PCR; TCRdb stores just in-frame clones and leaves some out. The table has about 100,000 clones, about 70% seen once; the top ten hold over 4%. The sample consisted of PBMCs. Receptor source: a woman younger than 35 in good health and CMV-seropositive.

The chain couples TRBV5-1 to TRBJ2-2, with D perhaps TRBD2 (6 bases). Looked up from germline, CDR1 is SGHRS and CDR2 is YFSETQ. With 7 bases removed from V and 5 bases from J, the gap between germline ends came to 12 bases. The CDR3 sequence is 13 residues long. The CDR3 sequence is CASQPGGTGELFF. CDR3 sequence (DNA): TGCGCCAGCCAACCCGGAGGGACCGGGGAGCTGTTTTTT.

This clone is categorized as medium-sized. The chain links TRBV7-9 to TRBJ1-1, with unresolved D. Trimming cost V 6 bases and J 6 bases, with 14 bases left between them. CDR1 is SEHNR and CDR2 is FQNEAQ in the germline V gene (reference sequence). The CDR3 extends over 13 amino acids. CDR3 in DNA: TGTGCCAGCAGGGAACAGCTGCTTTCTGAAGCTTTCTTT. Amino acid sequence: CASREQLLSEAFF.

V gene TRBV11-2 combines with J gene TRBJ1-1; D gene unclear. V gave up 6 bases and J gave up 8 bases, with 19 bases separating them. The germline V gene encodes CDR1 SGHAT and CDR2 FQNNGV. This CDR3 has 14 residues. Written as DNA, the CDR3 is TGTGCCAGCAGGCCTAGCGGGCCCAGAGGAGAAGCTTTCTTT. This translates into CASRPSGPRGEAFF.